The TCR beta chain described here comes from a study of blood T cell repertoires in COVID-19. Background on the study: Sources were T cells, B-cell-depleted T cells, or PBMCs; the material itself was cDNA or gDNA.

This clone was observed a few times. In the authors' workflow: Reference gene primer amplification gave nucleated cell count estimates. Generated by immunoSEQ multiplex PCR, the TCRdb table keeps only in-frame clones and is missing some. V and J calls and clone size follow that table, whereas D and trimming were derived from the DNA. The sample holds some 500,000 clones, 85% to 90% seen once. There are 13 residues in the CDR3. Trimming cost V 3 bases and J 5 bases, with 10 bases left between them. Germline lookup yields CDR1 LGHDT and CDR2 YNNKEL (reference sequence). This receptor was taken from a woman aged 40 to 50 who had recovered from COVID-19. V usage is TRBV3-1 (or the pseudogene TRBV3-2) and J usage is TRBJ1-1; possibly TRBD1 for D (5 bases). The specimen sequenced was PBMCs or T cells enriched from blood (not recorded which). The CDR3, as DNA: TGTGCCAGCAGCCACGGGGGAGGGACTGAAGCTTTCTTT. The encoded protein is CASSHGGGTEAFF.